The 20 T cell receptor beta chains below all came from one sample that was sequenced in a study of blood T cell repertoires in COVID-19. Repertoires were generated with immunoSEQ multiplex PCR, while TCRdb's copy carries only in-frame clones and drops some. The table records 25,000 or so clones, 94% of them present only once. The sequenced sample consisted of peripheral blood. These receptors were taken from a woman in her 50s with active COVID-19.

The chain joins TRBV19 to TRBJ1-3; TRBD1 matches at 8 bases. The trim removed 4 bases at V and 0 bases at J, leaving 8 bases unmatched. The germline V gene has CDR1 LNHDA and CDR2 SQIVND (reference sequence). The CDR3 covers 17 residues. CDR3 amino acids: CASSTHAGQASGNTIYF. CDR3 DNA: TGTGCCAGTAGTACGCATGCGGGACAGGCCTCTGGAAACACCATATATTTT.

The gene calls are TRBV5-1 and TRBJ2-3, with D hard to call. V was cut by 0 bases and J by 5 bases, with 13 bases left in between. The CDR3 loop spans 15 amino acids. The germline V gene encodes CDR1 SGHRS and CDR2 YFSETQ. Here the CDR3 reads CASSLDGRYQDTQYF. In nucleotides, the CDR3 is TGCGCCAGCAGCTTGGACGGCAGGTATCAAGATACGCAGTATTTT. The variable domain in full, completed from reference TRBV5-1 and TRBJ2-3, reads KAGVTQTPRYLIKTRGQQVTLSCSPISGHRSVSWYQQTPGQGLQFLFEYFSETQRNKGNFPGRFSGRQFSNSRSEMNVSTLELGDSALYLCASSLDGRYQDTQYFGPGTRLTVL.

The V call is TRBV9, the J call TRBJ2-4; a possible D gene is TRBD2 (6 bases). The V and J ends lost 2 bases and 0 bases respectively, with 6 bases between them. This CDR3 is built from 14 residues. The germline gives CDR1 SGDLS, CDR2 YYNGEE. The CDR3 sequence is CASSVGGAKNIQYF. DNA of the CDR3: TGTGCCAGCAGCGTCGGGGGAGCCAAAAACATTCAGTACTTC. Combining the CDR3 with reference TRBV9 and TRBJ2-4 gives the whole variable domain DSGVTQTPKHLITATGQRVTLRCSPRSGDLSVYWYQQSLDQGLQFLIQYYNGEERAKGNILERFSAQQFPDLHSELNLSSLELGDSALYFCASSVGGAKNIQYFGAGTRLSVL.

CDR3 DNA sequence: TGCGCCAGCAGTCAATCGAGGCCTTGCGGCTACACCTTC. It yields the protein CASSQSRPCGYTF. The chain joins TRBV23-1 to TRBJ1-2, with no clear D. TRBV23-1 is an ORF for which the function is uncertain. This CDR3 has 13 residues. Trimming removed 0 bases at V and 8 bases at J, with 10 bases between.

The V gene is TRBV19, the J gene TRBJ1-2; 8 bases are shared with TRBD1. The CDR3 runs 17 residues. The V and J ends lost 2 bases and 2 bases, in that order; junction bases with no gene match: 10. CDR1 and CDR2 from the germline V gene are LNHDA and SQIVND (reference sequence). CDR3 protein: CASSIQSGGRANYGYTF. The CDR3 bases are TGTGCCAGTAGTATACAATCAGGGGGCCGGGCAAACTATGGCTACACCTTC. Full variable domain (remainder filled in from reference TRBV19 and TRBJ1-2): DGGITQSPKYLFRKEGQNVTLSCEQNLNHDAMYWYRQDPGQGLRLIYYSQIVNDFQKGDIAEGYSVSREKKESFPLTVTSAQKNPTAFYLCASSIQSGGRANYGYTFGSGTRLTVV.

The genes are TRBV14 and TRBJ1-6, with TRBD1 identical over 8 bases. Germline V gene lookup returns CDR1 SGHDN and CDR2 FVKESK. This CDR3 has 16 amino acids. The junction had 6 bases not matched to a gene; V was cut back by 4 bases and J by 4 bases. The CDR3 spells CASSLDRGPYNSPLHF. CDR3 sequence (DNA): TGTGCCAGCAGCCTAGACAGGGGCCCGTATAATTCACCCCTCCACTTT.

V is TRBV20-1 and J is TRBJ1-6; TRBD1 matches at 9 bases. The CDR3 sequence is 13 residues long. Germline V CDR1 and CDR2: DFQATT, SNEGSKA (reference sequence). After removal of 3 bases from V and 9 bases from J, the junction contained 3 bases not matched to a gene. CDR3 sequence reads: CSASWTGASPLHF. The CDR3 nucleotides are TGCAGTGCTAGTTGGACAGGGGCTTCACCCCTCCACTTT.

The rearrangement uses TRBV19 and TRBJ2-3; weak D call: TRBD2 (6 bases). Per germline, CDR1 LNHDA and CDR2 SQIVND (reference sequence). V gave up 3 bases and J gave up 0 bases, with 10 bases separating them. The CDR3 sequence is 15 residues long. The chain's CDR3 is CASSIAGWSTDTQYF. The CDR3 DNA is TGTGCCAGTAGTATTGCGGGATGGAGCACAGATACGCAGTATTTT.

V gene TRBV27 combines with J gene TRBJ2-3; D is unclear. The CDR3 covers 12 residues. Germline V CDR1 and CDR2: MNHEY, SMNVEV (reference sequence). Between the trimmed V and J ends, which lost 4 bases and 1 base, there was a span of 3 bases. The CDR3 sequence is CASSSGTDTQYF. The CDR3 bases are TGTGCCAGCAGTTCCGGCACAGATACGCAGTATTTT.

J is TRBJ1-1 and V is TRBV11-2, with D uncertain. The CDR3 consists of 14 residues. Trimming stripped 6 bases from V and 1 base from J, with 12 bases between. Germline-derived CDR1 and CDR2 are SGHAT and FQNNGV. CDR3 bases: TGTGCCAGCAGAGAGGGTTCAAGGAACACTGAAGCTTTCTTT. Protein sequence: CASREGSRNTEAFF.

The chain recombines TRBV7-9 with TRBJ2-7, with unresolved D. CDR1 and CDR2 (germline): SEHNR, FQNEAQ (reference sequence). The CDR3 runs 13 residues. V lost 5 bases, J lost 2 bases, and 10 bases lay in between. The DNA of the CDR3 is TGTGCCAGCAGCGTTAGTACTCCCTACGAGCAGTACTTC. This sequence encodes CASSVSTPYEQYF.

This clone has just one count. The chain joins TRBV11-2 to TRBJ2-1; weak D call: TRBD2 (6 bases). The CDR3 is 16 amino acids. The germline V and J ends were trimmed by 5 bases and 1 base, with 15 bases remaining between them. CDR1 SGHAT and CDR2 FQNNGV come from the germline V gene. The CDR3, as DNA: TGTGCCAGCAGCCCGGTCGGGAGTGGATCCTACAATGAGCAGTTCTTC. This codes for CASSPVGSGSYNEQFF.

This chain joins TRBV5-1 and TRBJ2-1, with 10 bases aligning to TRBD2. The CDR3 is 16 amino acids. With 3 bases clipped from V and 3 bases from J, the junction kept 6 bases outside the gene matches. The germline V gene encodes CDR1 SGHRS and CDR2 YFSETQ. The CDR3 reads CASSWGLAKNYNEQFF. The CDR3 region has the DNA TGCGCCAGCAGCTGGGGACTAGCGAAAAACTACAATGAGCAGTTCTTC.

CDR3 DNA: TGTGCCAGCAGTCCTTACTCACCTTACGAGCAGTACGTC. It encodes CASSPYSPYEQYV. The chain couples TRBV6-5 to TRBJ2-7; no firm D call. Trimming left V 5 bases short and J 4 bases short, with 12 bases between. CDR1 MNHEY and CDR2 SVGAGI come from the germline V gene. This CDR3 region has 13 residues.

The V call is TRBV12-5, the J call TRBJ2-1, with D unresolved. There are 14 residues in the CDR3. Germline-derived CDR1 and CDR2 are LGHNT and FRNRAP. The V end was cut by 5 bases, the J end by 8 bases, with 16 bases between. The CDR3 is CASGPSREVDEQFF. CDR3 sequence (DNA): TGTGCTAGTGGTCCTTCAAGAGAGGTAGATGAGCAGTTCTTC. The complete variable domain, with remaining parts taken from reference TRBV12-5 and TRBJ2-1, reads DARVTQTPRHKVTEMGQEVTMRCQPILGHNTVFWYRQTMMQGLELLAYFRNRAPLDDSGMPKDRFSAEMPDATLATLKIQPSEPRDSAVYFCASGPSREVDEQFFGPGTRLTVL.

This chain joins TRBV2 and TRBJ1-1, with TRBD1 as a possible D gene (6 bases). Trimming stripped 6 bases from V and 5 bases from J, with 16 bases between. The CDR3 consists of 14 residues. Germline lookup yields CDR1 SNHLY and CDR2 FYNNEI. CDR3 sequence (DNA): TGTGCCAGCAGCCTAGAGGGGGGGCGGACTGAAGCTTTCTTT. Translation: CASSLEGGRTEAFF.

The CDR3 DNA reads as TGCGCCAGCAGTTTGCGGACAGACACAGATACGCAGTATTTT. Translating gives CASSLRTDTDTQYF. V and J are TRBV5-1 and TRBJ2-3; TRBD1 is a possible D gene (6 bases). Germline V gene data show CDR1 as SGHRS and CDR2 as YFSETQ. The V and J ends lost 5 bases and 2 bases respectively, with 12 bases between them. This CDR3 is built from 14 residues.

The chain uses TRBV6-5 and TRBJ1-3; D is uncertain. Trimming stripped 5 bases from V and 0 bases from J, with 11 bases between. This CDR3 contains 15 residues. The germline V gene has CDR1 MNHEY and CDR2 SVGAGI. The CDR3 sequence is CASSPGGLSGNTIYF. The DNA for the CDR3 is TGTGCCAGCAGTCCCGGAGGACTCTCTGGAAACACCATATATTTT.

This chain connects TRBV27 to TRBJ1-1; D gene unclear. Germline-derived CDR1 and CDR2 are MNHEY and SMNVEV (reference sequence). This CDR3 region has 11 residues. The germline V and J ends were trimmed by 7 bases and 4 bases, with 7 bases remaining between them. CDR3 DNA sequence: TGTGCCAGCAAAAACAGCACTGAAGCTTTCTTT. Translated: CASKNSTEAFF.

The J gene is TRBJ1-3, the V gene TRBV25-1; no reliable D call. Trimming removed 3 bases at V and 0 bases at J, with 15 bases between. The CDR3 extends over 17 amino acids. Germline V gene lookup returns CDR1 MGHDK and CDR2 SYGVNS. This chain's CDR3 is CASSDYAPTYSGNTIYF. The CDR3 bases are TGTGCCAGCAGTGACTACGCCCCGACTTACTCTGGAAACACCATATATTTT.